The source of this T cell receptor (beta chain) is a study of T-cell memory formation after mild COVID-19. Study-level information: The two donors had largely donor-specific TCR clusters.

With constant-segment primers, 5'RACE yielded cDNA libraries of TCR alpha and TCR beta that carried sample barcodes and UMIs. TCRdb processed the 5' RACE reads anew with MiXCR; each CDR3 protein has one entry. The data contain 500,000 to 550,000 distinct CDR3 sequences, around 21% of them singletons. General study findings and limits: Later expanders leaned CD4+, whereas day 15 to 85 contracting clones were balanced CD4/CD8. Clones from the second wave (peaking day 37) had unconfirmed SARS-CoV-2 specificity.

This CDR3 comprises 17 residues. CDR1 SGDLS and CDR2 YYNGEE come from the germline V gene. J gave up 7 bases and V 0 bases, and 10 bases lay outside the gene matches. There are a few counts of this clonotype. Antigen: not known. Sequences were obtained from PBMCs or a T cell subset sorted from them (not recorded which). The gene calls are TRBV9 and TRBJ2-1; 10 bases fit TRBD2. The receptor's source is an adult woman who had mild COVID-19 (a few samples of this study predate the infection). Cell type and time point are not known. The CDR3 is CASSVASGSWVGNEQFF. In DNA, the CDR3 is TGTGCCAGCAGCGTAGCTAGCGGGAGCTGGGTAGGGAATGAGCAGTTCTTC.